The rows below give T cell receptor beta chains drawn from one sample of a study of post-analysis software for immune sequencing data. TCRdb used MiXCR to reprocess the PCR reads, holding one entry per CDR3 protein. The repertoire has about 800,000 distinct CDR3 sequences, 25% to 30% of them found once; the top ten carry 0.5% to 0.6%. The specimen was blood. These TCRs come from a girl aged 10 to 17 with multiple sclerosis. Each CDR3 is given with its conserved first and last residue. Each record gives: D gene, clone size, J gene, V gene, CDR3 DNA, CDR3 protein. D genes are given only for firm matches. Part of the rows lack a size; the others show once, few, many or a class for expanded clones.

>NA|once|TRBJ1-5|TRBV27
TGTGCCAGCGGGGTCTCAGCCGATCAGCCCCAGCATTTT
CASGVSADQPQHF
>TRBD1|few|TRBJ1-2|TRBV20-1
TGCAGTGCTAGTTCTCTACTACAGGGGATGTATGGCTACACCTTC
CSASSLLQGMYGYTF
>NA|NA|TRBJ2-1|TRBV28
TGTGCCAGCAGCCTGCGGGCCATCACGAGAAATGAGCAGTTCTTC
CASSLRAITRNEQFF
>TRBD2|NA|TRBJ2-1|TRBV7-6
TGTGCCAGCAGCTTAGTTCCCAGGACTAGCGATAATGAGCAGTTCTTC
CASSLVPRTSDNEQFF
>TRBD1|NA|TRBJ1-2|TRBV29-1
TGCAGCGTTCGCGACAGGGATGGCTACACCTTC
CSVRDRDGYTF
>TRBD1|NA|TRBJ2-7|TRBV20-1
TGCAGTGGCACCGGGACAGGGGGTTACGAGCAGTACTTC
CSGTGTGGYEQYF
>NA|NA|TRBJ1-5|TRBV7-8
TGTGCCAGCAGCTTATTCTCGTCAGGGGTGTCGAGCAATCAGCCCCAGCATTTT
CASSLFSSGVSSNQPQHF
>NA|NA|TRBJ1-2|TRBV7-9
TGTGCCAGCAGCCAGACCGGAGGCGGCTACACCTTC
CASSQTGGGYTF
>TRBD1|few|TRBJ2-7|TRBV28
TGTGCCAGCAGTTCCTACGCAACACAGGGGTTCGAGCAGTACTTC
CASSSYATQGFEQYF
>NA|NA|TRBJ2-7|TRBV7-9
TGTGCCAGCAGCCCGACGTCGGGGGGCCTCACAAAGGGGGCCGAGCAGTACTTC
CASSPTSGGLTKGAEQYF
>TRBD1|NA|TRBJ1-5|TRBV3-1
TGTGCCAGCAGCGACCGACAGGGAAGTCAGCCCCAGCATTTT
CASSDRQGSQPQHF
>NA|many|TRBJ2-1|TRBV9
TGTGCCAGCAGCGTAGGGTATGAGCAGTTCTTC
CASSVGYEQFF
>TRBD2|NA|TRBJ2-1|TRBV7-2
TGTGCCAGCAGCTTCTGGACGGGGGGGCAGAATGAGCAGTTCTTC
CASSFWTGGQNEQFF
>NA|NA|TRBJ1-1|TRBV7-2
TGTGCCAGCAGCTCACAGGGTATTCTGGCTTTCTTT
CASSSQGILAFF
>TRBD2|few|TRBJ2-1|TRBV27
TGTGCCACCAACCTCCGGGAGGGCCTCGGTGAGCAGTTCTTC
CATNLREGLGEQFF